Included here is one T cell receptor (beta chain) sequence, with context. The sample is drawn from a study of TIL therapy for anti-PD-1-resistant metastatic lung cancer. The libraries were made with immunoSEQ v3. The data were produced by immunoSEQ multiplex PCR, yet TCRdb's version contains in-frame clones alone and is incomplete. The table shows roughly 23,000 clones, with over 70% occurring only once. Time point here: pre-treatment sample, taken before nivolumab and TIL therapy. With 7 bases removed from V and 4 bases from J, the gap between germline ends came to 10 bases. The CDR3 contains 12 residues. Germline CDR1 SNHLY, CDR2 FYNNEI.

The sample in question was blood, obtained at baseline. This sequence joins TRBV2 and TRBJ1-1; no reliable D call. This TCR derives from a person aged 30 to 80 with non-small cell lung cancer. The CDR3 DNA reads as TGTGCCAGCATCGAAAGTAGCACTGAAGCTTTCTTT. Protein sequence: CASIESSTEAFF.